The 6 T cell receptor beta chains given below trace back to one sample, sequenced in a study of control samples from healthy donors and cancer patients. Clones were sequenced by immunoSEQ multiplex PCR, and TCRdb holds only the in-frame ones, with some missing. The repertoire holds about 100,000 clones, roughly 87% seen once, with about a sixth in the top ten. The sample comprised blood. These receptors came from a woman aged 45-65 years in good health.

The chain couples TRBV2 to TRBJ2-6; D not resolved. From germline, CDR1 is SNHLY and CDR2 FYNNEI. The CDR3 is made up of 13 amino acids. V lost 4 bases to trimming and J lost 1 base, with 2 bases between them. CDR3 loop: CASSGSGANVLTF. DNA for the CDR3: TGTGCCAGCAGTGGATCTGGGGCCAACGTCCTGACTTTC.

The DNA for the CDR3 is TGTGCCAGCAGAGCTCAGGGGCGCCACAATCAGCCCCAGCATTTT. Protein: CASRAQGRHNQPQHF. The V and J genes are TRBV28 and TRBJ1-5; tentative D call: TRBD1 (6 bases). The V end was cut by 6 bases, the J end by 3 bases, with 15 bases between. The CDR3 covers 15 residues. Germline values: CDR1 MDHEN, CDR2 SYDVKM.

The chain carries TRBV29-1 and TRBJ2-3; 10 positions agree with TRBD2. Germline CDR1 SQVTM, CDR2 ANQGSEA. The CDR3 is 18 amino acids. V was pared by 0 bases and J by 6 bases, with 15 bases of the junction left unmatched. The CDR3 reads CSVEDLGAGGAEWDTQYF. The DNA of the CDR3 is TGCAGCGTTGAAGATCTTGGAGCGGGGGGGGCTGAGTGGGATACGCAGTATTTT.

J is TRBJ1-1 and V is TRBV10-1, with TRBD1 as a possible D gene (6 bases). Germline V gene data show CDR1 as WNHNN and CDR2 as SYGVQD (reference sequence). CDR3 size: 18 residues. V lost 4 bases, J lost 1 base, and 22 bases lay in between. For the CDR3, the DNA is TGCGCCAGCAGTGGTTCAGGGGCCGGCCTTCTTCGGAACACTGAAGCTTTCTTT. As protein: CASSGSGAGLLRNTEAFF.

This rearrangement joins TRBV10-3 to TRBJ2-6; unclear D gene. Trimming removed 6 bases from V and 2 bases from J, with 11 bases in between. This CDR3 contains 15 residues. The germline CDR1 and CDR2 sequences are ENHRY and SYGVKD. CDR3 nucleotides: TGTGCCATCAGCGACGGGTGGGCTGGGGCCAACGTCCTGACTTTC. This codes for CAISDGWAGANVLTF.

This chain connects TRBV5-1 to TRBJ2-1, with 10 bases matching TRBD2. V was clipped by 0 bases and J by 3 bases; unmatched bases: 6. The CDR3 contains 17 residues. Per the germline V gene, CDR1 is SGHRS and CDR2 is YFSETQ. CDR3 bases: TGCGCCAGCAGCTTGGTGGCTAGCGGGGGAAACTACAATGAGCAGTTCTTC. Its translation: CASSLVASGGNYNEQFF.